This T cell receptor (beta chain) was obtained from a study of cytomegalovirus exposure and HLA in healthy donors. Overall study context: Among about 200 million T cells, an earlier analysis found 95 million to 140 million unique TCR beta sequences. General study findings and limits: An apparent linkage of common viral pathogens to several of the most significant clusters emerged in a later analysis.

The CDR3 runs to 14 residues. The junction had 7 bases not matched to a gene; V was cut back by 6 bases and J by 2 bases. Germline V CDR1 and CDR2: SGDLS, YYNGEE. As for this clone: Its antigen is still unknown.

The primer mix had 60 Vbeta and 13 Jbeta primers. The method was immunoSEQ multiplex PCR; TCRdb's version includes in-frame clones alone and lacks a portion of them. The table has about 140,000 clones, about three quarters seen once. This receptor was obtained from a man aged 35-49 years in good health and CMV-seropositive. Sequencing input: PBMCs. This sequence joins TRBV9 and TRBJ1-2; 7 bases map to TRBD1. CDR3 protein: CASNRDRANYGYTF. The CDR3 bases are TGTGCCAGCAATAGAGACAGGGCGAACTATGGCTACACCTTC.